This TCR beta chain was recorded in a study of T-cell memory formation after mild COVID-19. Trimming removed 10 bases from V and 13 bases from J, with 16 bases in between. CDR1 and CDR2 from the germline V gene are SEHNR and FQNEAQ (reference sequence). The CDR3 is 10 amino acids. TCRdb independently ran MiXCR on the 5' RACE reads; one entry per CDR3 protein. Of just under 550,000 distinct CDR3 sequences in the sample, around 21% were seen once. This clonotype originated in an adult woman who had mild COVID-19 (a few samples of this study predate the infection). Cell type and time point are not known. Material for sequencing was PBMCs or a T cell subset sorted from them (not recorded which). This chain uses TRBV7-9 with TRBJ1-2; D is possibly TRBD1 (6 bases). The CDR3 DNA is TGTGCCACCGCCCCCCCGACAGGCACCTTC. Protein product: CATAPPTGTF.